This T cell receptor beta chain was identified in a study of T cells after yellow fever vaccination. Study-level findings and limits: Within FACS-sorted repertoires, abundant clonotypes contaminating from the bulk population could be present. It was a weaker secondary response, yet one that peaked faster, at day 5 versus 15.

TCRdb passed the 5' RACE reads through MiXCR, listing each CDR3 protein once. This table holds about 500,000 distinct CDR3 sequences, about a sixth found once. Germline values: CDR1 SGHTA, CDR2 FQGNSA. The CDR3 extends over 15 amino acids. V lost 7 bases and J lost 0, with 12 bases in between. This clonotype turned up a few times. Its antigen is as yet unknown. V and J are TRBV7-2 and TRBJ2-2; no definite D call. This sample comprised PBMCs, obtained around 5 days after the first yellow fever vaccination. The receptor's source is a man between 18 and 29 years old who received the YFV17D yellow fever vaccine. The CDR3 loop reads CASTARLPNTGELFF. In DNA form, the CDR3 reads TGTGCCAGCACCGCCAGACTGCCGAACACCGGGGAGCTGTTTTTT.